The present entry profiles one TCR beta chain with its context. Its cognate antigen is unknown. The record originates from a study of blood T cells in healthy people across ages. Whole-study findings and limits: Using unsorted PBMCs precluded a conclusive naive versus antigen-experienced comparison.

Primed by a sample-barcoded 5' primer and a J-beta primer mix, a second PCR proceeded for 7 to 11 cycles. TCRdb reprocessed the 5' RACE reads via MiXCR and lists one record per CDR3 protein. This table has some 1.4 million distinct CDR3 sequences, about 40% appearing once. Trimming pared 4 bases from V and 9 bases from J, leaving 12 bases between. The CDR3 extends over 12 amino acids. The germline V gene has CDR1 SGHDN and CDR2 FVKESK. The V call is TRBV14, the J call TRBJ1-2, with D possibly matching TRBD1 (6 bases). The sample taken for sequencing was blood. The origin of this receptor is a woman between 18 and 29 years old in good health. In nucleotides, the CDR3 is TGTGCCAGCAGCCGACAGGCAGGCAGCTACACCTTC. This encodes CASSRQAGSYTF.